The 32 T cell receptor beta chains given below trace back to one sample, sequenced in a study of cytomegalovirus exposure and HLA in healthy donors. The study ran its PCR with 60 Vbeta and 13 Jbeta primers. Produced via immunoSEQ multiplex PCR; TCRdb's table is partial and in-frame only. The sample contains around 150,000 clones, just under 85% of which appear only once. The specimen was PBMCs. The source is a man aged 30-40 years in good health and CMV-seropositive.

This clone was seen a handful of times. The rearrangement joins TRBV6-5 to TRBJ1-5; D not certain. Trimming shortened V by 0 bases and J by 7 bases, and 10 bases separated the two germline ends. The CDR3 has 14 amino acids. Germline V gene sequence: CDR1 MNHEY, CDR2 SVGAGI. Here the CDR3 reads CASSYSRGLQPQHF. CDR3 sequence (DNA): TGTGCCAGCAGTTACTCTCGGGGATTACAGCCCCAGCATTTT.

The chain joins TRBV6-6 to TRBJ2-3, with 8 bases matching TRBD1. CDR1 and CDR2 (germline): MNHNY, SVGAGI (reference sequence). This CDR3 region has 16 residues. The V and J ends lost 6 bases and 0 bases, in that order; junction bases with no gene match: 8. The CDR3 nucleotides are TGTGCCAGCAGCGTCGCAGGGGGCCCCAGCACAGATACGCAGTATTTT. This codes for CASSVAGGPSTDTQYF.

This chain connects TRBV28 to TRBJ1-2; 7 nucleotides line up with TRBD1. The CDR3 length is 14 residues. V lost 4 bases, J lost 4 bases, and 6 bases stayed unmatched. The germline V gene has CDR1 MDHEN and CDR2 SYDVKM. DNA for the CDR3: TGTGCCAGCAGTTCACCGACAGGGCCCTATGGCTACACCTTC. Encoded protein: CASSSPTGPYGYTF.

This sequence joins TRBV27 and TRBJ1-6; possibly TRBD1 for D (5 bases). V lost 1 base and J 7 bases, leaving 14 bases between the germline ends. The CDR3 has 16 amino acids. Germline lookup yields CDR1 MNHEY and CDR2 SMNVEV (reference sequence). CDR3 nucleotide sequence: TGTGCCAGCAGTTTATACCGGGGGGAAAAGAATTCACCCCTCCACTTT. Its protein product is CASSLYRGEKNSPLHF.

This clone was observed a few times. A junction boundary mismatches the germline segment, possibly from a read error. The chain carries TRBV19 and TRBJ1-3, with TRBD1 matching 7 bases. Germline CDR1 LNHDA, CDR2 SQIVND (reference sequence). The CDR3 has 18 residues. In DNA form, the CDR3 reads TGTGCCAGTAGCCCGTACCTTTGGGACAGCGTTTCTGAAAACACCATATATTTT. It specifies CASSPYLWDSVSENTIYF.

This clone appeared a few times. The chain links TRBV10-3 to TRBJ1-5; TRBD1 is a possible D gene (5 bases). CDR3 length: 13 residues. The germline V gene has CDR1 ENHRY and CDR2 SYGVKD. Trimming removed 4 bases from V and 5 bases from J, with 9 bases in between. The CDR3 sequence is CAISGGGDQPQHF. DNA for the CDR3: TGTGCCATCAGTGGTGGGGGGGATCAGCCCCAGCATTTT.

The rearrangement uses TRBV7-9 and TRBJ2-4; possible D gene TRBD2, 5 bases. Deletions cut 5 bases from V and 8 bases from J, with 16 bases between. Per germline, CDR1 SEHNR and CDR2 FQNEAQ (reference sequence). The CDR3 loop spans 14 amino acids. The CDR3: CASSHSTNSDIQYF. CDR3 DNA: TGTGCCAGCAGCCACTCGACTAACTCAGACATTCAGTACTTC.

The chain joins TRBV30 to TRBJ2-7; 8 bases are a match to TRBD1. The CDR3 length is 12 residues. V shed 4 bases and J 5 bases; nucleotides not matched to a gene: 4. Per germline, CDR1 GTSNPN and CDR2 SVGIG (reference sequence). In DNA, the CDR3 is TGTGCCTGGAACAGGGGGAGCCACGAGCAGTACTTC. Translating gives CAWNRGSHEQYF.

This clone was observed once. This chain uses TRBV28 with TRBJ2-7; 7 nucleotides agree with TRBD1. The CDR3 covers 14 residues. Germline V CDR1 and CDR2: MDHEN, SYDVKM. With 5 bases clipped from V and 2 bases from J, the junction kept 6 bases outside the gene matches. Here the CDR3 DNA reads TGTGCCAGCAGTGGTATACAGGGGACCTACGAGCAGTACTTC. It codes for CASSGIQGTYEQYF.

The J gene is TRBJ1-2, the V gene TRBV30, with D perhaps TRBD1 (6 bases). Germline lookup yields CDR1 GTSNPN and CDR2 SVGIG (reference sequence). This CDR3 spans 13 amino acids. The CDR3 here is CVSPGHTLYGYTF. CDR3 DNA sequence: TGTGTCTCCCCGGGACACACCCTCTATGGCTACACCTTC. The full variable domain, its missing parts supplied by reference TRBV30 and TRBJ1-2, is SQTIHQWPATLVQPVGSPLSLECTVEGTSNPNLYWYRQAAGRGLQLLFYSVGIGQISSEVPQNLSASRPQDRQFILSSKKLLLSDSGFYLCVSPGHTLYGYTFGSGTRLTVV.

The chain is built from TRBV9 and TRBJ2-7; TRBD1 agrees at 11 bases. The CDR3 sequence is 14 residues long. Per germline, CDR1 SGDLS and CDR2 YYNGEE. Trimming took 4 bases from V and 4 from J; bases not matched to a gene: 4. The CDR3 sequence: CASSHGQGAYEQYF. The CDR3 coding sequence is TGTGCCAGCAGCCACGGACAGGGGGCATACGAGCAGTACTTC. Full variable domain (rest looked up from reference TRBV9 and TRBJ2-7): DSGVTQTPKHLITATGQRVTLRCSPRSGDLSVYWYQQSLDQGLQFLIQYYNGEERAKGNILERFSAQQFPDLHSELNLSSLELGDSALYFCASSHGQGAYEQYFGPGTRLTVT.

The chain links TRBV29-1 to TRBJ2-3; D not resolved. Germline CDR1 reads SQVTM; CDR2 reads ANQGSEA. V was cut by 4 bases and J by 6 bases, with 17 bases left in between. This CDR3 contains 14 residues. The CDR3 nucleotides read TGCAGCGTTGCCGGAGTACTTCCGGCGGATACGCAGTATTTT. This codes for CSVAGVLPADTQYF.

V usage is TRBV28 and J usage is TRBJ2-1; 12 positions match TRBD2. Germline V CDR1 and CDR2: MDHEN, SYDVKM. The length of the CDR3 is 17 residues. The trim removed 6 bases at V and 3 bases at J, leaving 9 bases unmatched. The CDR3, as DNA: TGTGCCAGCAGGTCCCCACTAGCGGGAGGAAACTACAATGAGCAGTTCTTC. Translated: CASRSPLAGGNYNEQFF.

This chain connects TRBV21-1 to TRBJ2-7; the table gives TRBD2 as D, unverified against the DNA. TRBV21-1 is deemed a pseudogene. CDR3 size: 16 residues. The CDR3 sequence is CASSKEGRELSDEQYF. The CDR3 nucleotides read TGTGCCAGCAGCAAAGAAGGGCGGGAGCTCTCCGACGAGCAGTACTTC.

V and J are TRBV7-9 and TRBJ1-4; tentatively, D is TRBD1 (6 bases). With 1 base removed from V and 11 bases from J, the gap between germline ends came to 17 bases. Looked up from germline, CDR1 is SEHNR and CDR2 is FQNEAQ (reference sequence). The CDR3 loop spans 15 amino acids. The CDR3 region is CASSLEGDTGRKLFF. CDR3 coding DNA: TGTGCCAGCAGCTTAGAGGGGGACACCGGGCGGAAACTGTTTTTT.

This chain links TRBV28 with TRBJ1-4; D might be TRBD1 (6 bases). This CDR3 is 15 amino acids long. Germline V gene lookup returns CDR1 MDHEN and CDR2 SYDVKM. With 7 bases removed from V and 7 bases from J, the gap between germline ends came to 19 bases. The CDR3: CASTRGGAWGEKLFF. The CDR3 coding sequence is TGTGCCAGCACCAGGGGAGGGGCTTGGGGTGAAAAACTGTTTTTT.

The chain recombines TRBV7-8 with TRBJ2-5; weak D call: TRBD2 (5 bases). V was shortened by 5 bases and J by 5 bases, with 12 bases between the two germline ends. From germline, CDR1 is SGHVS and CDR2 FQNEAQ. There are 13 residues in the CDR3. The CDR3 nucleotides are TGTGCCAGCAGCCCCCCGTGGGAGGAGACCCAGTACTTC. As protein: CASSPPWEETQYF. The full variable domain, in which reference TRBV7-8 and TRBJ2-5 provide the parts outside the CDR3, is GAGVSQSPRYKVAKRGQDVALRCDPISGHVSLFWYQQALGQGPEFLTYFQNEAQLDKSGLPSDRFFAERPEGSVSTLKIQRTQQEDSAVYLCASSPPWEETQYFGPGTRLLVL.

This clone was detected a few times. One end of the junction varies from germline; a read error may be responsible. This rearrangement joins TRBV7-2 to TRBJ2-1; the D is unclear. The CDR3 extends over 13 amino acids. The germline gives CDR1 SGHTA, CDR2 FQGNSA. CDR3 bases: TGTGCCAGCAGCTCCCCGAACTACGATGAGCAGTTCTTC. Translated: CASSSPNYDEQFF.

The gene calls are TRBV2 and TRBJ2-5; no firm D call. The V gene lost 2 bases and the J gene lost 7 bases, with 11 bases spanning the gap. Germline assignment: CDR1 SNHLY and CDR2 FYNNEI. The CDR3 sequence is 13 residues long. CDR3 nucleotides: TGTGCCAGCAGTGAAACTGCGCCCCGGACCCAGTACTTC. It codes for CASSETAPRTQYF. Combining the CDR3 with reference TRBV2 and TRBJ2-5 gives the whole variable domain EPEVTQTPSHQVTQMGQEVILRCVPISNHLYFYWYRQILGQKVEFLVSFYNNEISEKSEIFDDQFSVERPDGSNFTLKIRSTKLEDSAMYFCASSETAPRTQYFGPGTRLLVL.

Only one count was recorded for this clone. The chain joins TRBV15 to TRBJ1-5; no firm D call. The CDR3 is made up of 14 amino acids. Germline lookup yields CDR1 LNHNV and CDR2 YYDKDF (reference sequence). With 0 bases removed from V and 7 bases from J, the gap between germline ends came to 10 bases. The CDR3 DNA sequence: TGTGCCACCAGCAGAGATCGAGGCGAACAGCCCCAGCATTTT. Its protein is CATSRDRGEQPQHF.

J is TRBJ2-5 and V is TRBV7-9; the D gene is possibly TRBD1 (5 bases). The ends were cut back, 2 bases at V and 5 bases at J, with 12 bases in the middle. The CDR3 runs 14 residues. Germline CDR1 and CDR2: SEHNR and FQNEAQ (reference sequence). CDR3 DNA sequence: TGTGCCAGCAGCTTAATCTCCTCAGGGGAGACCCAGTACTTC. It encodes CASSLISSGETQYF.

V is TRBV28 and J is TRBJ2-7; 10 bases align to TRBD2. Germline assignment: CDR1 MDHEN and CDR2 SYDVKM. The trim removed 1 base at V and 3 bases at J, leaving 3 bases unmatched. This CDR3 region has 15 residues. CDR3 in amino acids: CASSLSSGGVYEQYF. The CDR3, as DNA: TGTGCCAGCAGTTTATCTAGCGGGGGAGTCTACGAGCAGTACTTC.

The chain uses TRBV2 and TRBJ1-5; D possibly corresponds to TRBD1 (6 bases). This CDR3 has 13 amino acids. The V end was cut by 5 bases, the J end by 6 bases, with 11 bases between. Germline assignment: CDR1 SNHLY and CDR2 FYNNEI. CDR3 coding DNA: TGTGCCAGCAGTCGACAGGACGGTCAGCCCCAGCATTTT. Its translation is CASSRQDGQPQHF. Using reference TRBV2 and TRBJ1-5 for the parts outside the CDR3, the full variable domain is EPEVTQTPSHQVTQMGQEVILRCVPISNHLYFYWYRQILGQKVEFLVSFYNNEISEKSEIFDDQFSVERPDGSNFTLKIRSTKLEDSAMYFCASSRQDGQPQHFGDGTRLSIL.

This clone was picked up one time. The genes are TRBV5-1 and TRBJ2-1; 7 bases are shared with TRBD2. Germline CDR1 SGHRS, CDR2 YFSETQ. CDR3 size: 16 residues. The V gene end was trimmed by 0 bases and the J gene end by 8 bases; junction bases not matched to a gene: 11. The CDR3 protein is CASSLAVSGAVDEQFF. DNA for the CDR3: TGCGCCAGCAGCTTGGCCGTCAGCGGGGCTGTGGATGAGCAGTTCTTC.

The CDR3 loop is CASSLGRVPTNEKLFF. As DNA, the CDR3 is TGTGCCAGCAGCTTAGGCAGGGTGCCGACTAATGAAAAACTGTTTTTT. V usage is TRBV7-2 and J usage is TRBJ1-4; D may be TRBD1 (5 bases). With 1 base removed from V and 2 bases from J, the gap between germline ends came to 11 bases. Germline-derived CDR1 and CDR2 are SGHTA and FQGNSA. CDR3 length: 16 amino acids.

The J gene is TRBJ2-3, the V gene TRBV28; TRBD1 matches 12 bases. In germline, CDR1 is MDHEN, CDR2 SYDVKM. V shed 3 bases, J shed 4 bases, and the junction held 8 bases outside the gene matches. The CDR3 extends over 17 amino acids. This chain's CDR3 is CASSFQGDRGRPDTQYF. The CDR3 DNA follows: TGTGCCAGCAGTTTTCAGGGGGACAGGGGGCGGCCAGATACGCAGTATTTT.

The DNA of the CDR3 is TGTGCCAGCAGACCCGGGGCGGGAGTAAGTGAGCAGTTCTTC. Protein product: CASRPGAGVSEQFF. This chain joins TRBV7-9 and TRBJ2-1; 7 bases agree with TRBD2. This CDR3 spans 14 amino acids. Per germline, CDR1 SEHNR and CDR2 FQNEAQ (reference sequence). Trimming at V came to 6 bases and at J to 9 bases, leaving 11 bases not matched to a gene.

This clone showed up just a few times. The gene calls are TRBV2 and TRBJ1-6, with D perhaps TRBD1 (5 bases). The length of the CDR3 is 14 residues. V dropped 7 bases and J dropped 7 bases, with 14 bases sitting between them. Germline CDR1 is SNHLY and CDR2 is FYNNEI. The CDR3 bases are TGTGCCAGCACCCTAGGGCGGGGGAATTCACCCCTCCACTTT. Amino acids: CASTLGRGNSPLHF.

The chain uses TRBV29-1 and TRBJ1-1, with D unresolved. In germline, CDR1 is SQVTM, CDR2 ANQGSEA. Trimming pared 7 bases from V and 4 bases from J, leaving 10 bases between. The CDR3 extends over 11 amino acids. The CDR3 DNA reads as TGCAGCGAGAGCGATATCACTGAAGCTTTCTTT. Its translation: CSESDITEAFF.

The J gene is TRBJ2-1, the V gene TRBV5-4; 7 bases are a match to TRBD2. Germline lookup yields CDR1 SGHNT and CDR2 YYREEE (reference sequence). J gave up 8 bases and V 4 bases, and 15 bases lay outside the gene matches. The CDR3 is 16 residues long. CDR3 residues: CASSEGTTSLHYEQFF. CDR3 nucleotide sequence: TGTGCCAGCAGCGAAGGGACTACCTCACTCCACTATGAGCAGTTCTTC.

The rearrangement uses TRBV7-8 and TRBJ1-6; TRBD1 matches at 9 bases. The CDR3 sequence is 16 residues long. CDR1 and CDR2 (germline): SGHVS, FQNEAQ. With V trimmed by 4 bases and J by 10 bases, 11 bases remained unmatched. The CDR3 is CASSSRTGDIRSPLHF. The CDR3 coding sequence is TGTGCCAGCAGCTCAAGGACAGGGGATATTCGGTCACCCCTCCACTTT.

The chain uses TRBV14 and TRBJ1-5; no definite D call. The CDR3 consists of 12 residues. Looked up from germline, CDR1 is SGHDN and CDR2 is FVKESK. V gave up 4 bases and J gave up 3 bases, with 4 bases separating them. The CDR3 DNA is TGTGCCAGCAGCCGACTCAATCAGCCCCAGCATTTT. Amino acid sequence: CASSRLNQPQHF. The full variable domain, in which reference TRBV14 and TRBJ1-5 provide the parts outside the CDR3, is EAGVTQFPSHSVIEKGQTVTLRCDPISGHDNLYWYRRVMGKEIKFLLHFVKESKQDESGMPNNRFLAERTGGTYSTLKVQPAELEDSGVYFCASSRLNQPQHFGDGTRLSIL.